This T cell receptor beta chain was recorded in a study of T-cell memory formation after mild COVID-19. Study-level points and caveats: Pre-infection memory carried some responding clones, suggesting that cross-reactive memory joined. The SARS-CoV-2 specificity of second-wave clones reaching peak at day 37 remained unverified. Among CD4+ contracting clones, most were CM and EM, and CD8+ ones EMRA.

Per germline, CDR1 MGHRA and CDR2 YSYEKL. The CDR3 is 17 residues long. The junction had 8 bases not matched to a gene; V was cut back by 0 bases and J by 2 bases. Constant-segment primers were used for 5'RACE, and the resulting TCR alpha and TCR beta cDNA libraries carried sample barcodes and UMIs. TCRdb ran MiXCR on the 5' RACE reads and lists one entry per CDR3 protein. The table lists 300,000 to 400,000 distinct CDR3 sequences, about 21% of them singletons. Remarks on this clonotype: The antigen remains unidentified.

This sequence was found in an adult woman who had mild COVID-19 (a few samples of this study predate the infection). Cell type and time point are not known. Sequencing input: PBMCs or a T cell subset sorted from them (not recorded which). The chain uses TRBV4-1 and TRBJ2-3; 7 bases align to TRBD1. The CDR3 sequence: CASSQEKTTGYTDTQYF. The CDR3 bases are TGCGCCAGCAGCCAAGAAAAGACGACAGGGTACACAGATACGCAGTATTTT.